Included here is one TCR beta chain sequence, with context. This entry is derived from a study of control samples from healthy donors and cancer patients. Clones were sequenced by immunoSEQ multiplex PCR, and TCRdb holds only the in-frame ones, with some missing. This sample carries approximately 120,000 clones, almost 95% of them seen once, and the ten largest clones take 0.5% to 0.7%. Trimming left V 0 bases short and J 6 bases short, with 6 bases between. Germline V lookup: CDR1 GTSNPN, CDR2 SVGIG (reference sequence). CDR3 length equals 13 residues. The clonotype originates from a man at least 80 years old with head and neck cancer. Sequenced material: PBMCs. The V gene is TRBV30, the J gene TRBJ1-6, with D perhaps TRBD1 (6 bases). This CDR3 reads CAWSVGGNSPLHF. The CDR3 DNA reads TGTGCCTGGAGTGTAGGGGGTAATTCACCCCTCCACTTT.